The present entry profiles one T cell receptor beta chain with its context. These data come from a study of identical twins. TCRdb re-called the 5' RACE reads through MiXCR, storing one row per CDR3 protein. The profile covers 420,000 or so distinct CDR3 sequences, with roughly 18% appearing a single time and around 10% taken by the ten largest. The CDR3 is made up of 17 amino acids. Germline CDR1 and CDR2: SGHKS and YYEKEE (reference sequence). V was cut by 4 bases and J by 2 bases, with 22 bases left in between. The receptor was derived from a man in his fifties or sixties in good health. Sequencing was carried out using naive T cells sorted from blood. The genes are TRBV5-5 and TRBJ2-7; TRBD2 is a possible D gene (6 bases). CDR3 DNA: TGTGCCAGCAGCCCGGGCGGCGGGGCCATAGCGGCCTACGAGCAGTACTTC. As protein: CASSPGGGAIAAYEQYF.